Given below is one T cell receptor (beta chain) in context. Its antigen is undetermined. V was pared by 4 bases and J by 0 bases, with 7 bases between. Per the germline V gene, CDR1 is SGHDN and CDR2 is FVKESK. There are 13 residues in the CDR3. cDNA synthesis used the whole RNA isolate, giving expressed TCRB sequences. TCRdb's copy holds only in-frame clones and misses some; the assay was immunoSEQ multiplex PCR. Among around 260,000 clones listed, approximately 25% were seen once. These data are taken from a study of beta chain features in type 1 diabetes. Study outcomes and limitations: Type 1 diabetes patients showed a moderate but significant shortening of TCRB CDR3s in all four CD4+ subsets.

The clonotype comes from a woman aged 25 to 39 with type 1 diabetes. The chain is built from TRBV14 and TRBJ2-7, with a weak D call TRBD2 (5 bases). Sequencing was done on a sample of naive CD4+ T cells from blood. CDR3 coding DNA: TGTGCCAGCAGCCGCGGGCCCTCCTACGAGCAGTACTTC. Amino acid sequence: CASSRGPSYEQYF.